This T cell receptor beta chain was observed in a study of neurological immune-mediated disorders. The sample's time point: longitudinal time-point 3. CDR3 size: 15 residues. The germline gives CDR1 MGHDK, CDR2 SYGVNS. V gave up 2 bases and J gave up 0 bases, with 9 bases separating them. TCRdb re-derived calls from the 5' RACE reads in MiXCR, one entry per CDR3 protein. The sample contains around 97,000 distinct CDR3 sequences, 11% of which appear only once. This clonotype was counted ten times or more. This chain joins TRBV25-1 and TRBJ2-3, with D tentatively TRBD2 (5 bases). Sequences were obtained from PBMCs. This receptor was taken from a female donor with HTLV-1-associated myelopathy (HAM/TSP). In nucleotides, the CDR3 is TGTGCCAGCAGTGAAATCGAGGGTAGCACAGATACGCAGTATTTT. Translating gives CASSEIEGSTDTQYF.